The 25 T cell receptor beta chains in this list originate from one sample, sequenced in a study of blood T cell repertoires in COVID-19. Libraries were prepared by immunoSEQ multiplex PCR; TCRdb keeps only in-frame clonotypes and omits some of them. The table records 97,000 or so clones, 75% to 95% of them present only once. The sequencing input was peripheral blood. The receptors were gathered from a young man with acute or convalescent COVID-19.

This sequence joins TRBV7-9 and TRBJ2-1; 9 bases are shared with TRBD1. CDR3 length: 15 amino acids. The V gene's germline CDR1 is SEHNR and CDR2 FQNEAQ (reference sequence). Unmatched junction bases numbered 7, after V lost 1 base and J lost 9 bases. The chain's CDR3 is CASSLDRGLWVEQFF. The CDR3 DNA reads TGTGCCAGCAGCTTAGACAGGGGGCTTTGGGTTGAGCAGTTCTTC. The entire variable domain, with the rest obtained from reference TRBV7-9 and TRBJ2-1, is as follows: DTGVSQNPRHKITKRGQNVTFRCDPISEHNRLYWYRQTLGQGPEFLTYFQNEAQLEKSRLLSDRFSAERPKGSFSTLEIQRTEQGDSAMYLCASSLDRGLWVEQFFGPGTRLTVL.

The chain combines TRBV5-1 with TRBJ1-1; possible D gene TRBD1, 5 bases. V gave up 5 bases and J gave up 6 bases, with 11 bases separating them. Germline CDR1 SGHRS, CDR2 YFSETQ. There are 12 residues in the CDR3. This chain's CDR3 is CASRGDPAEAFF. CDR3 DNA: TGCGCCAGCAGAGGGGATCCGGCTGAAGCTTTCTTT.

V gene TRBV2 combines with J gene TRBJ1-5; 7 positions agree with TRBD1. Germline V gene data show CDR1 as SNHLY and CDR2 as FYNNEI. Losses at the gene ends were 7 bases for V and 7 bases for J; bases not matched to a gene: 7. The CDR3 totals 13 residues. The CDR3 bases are TGTGCCAGCAACCAAGACAGGGAACAGCCCCAGCATTTT. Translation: CASNQDREQPQHF.

The DNA for the CDR3 is TGTGCCAGCAGCTCTAGTGGGGGGACAGGGAAGAATCAGCCCCAGCATTTT. Its protein is CASSSSGGTGKNQPQHF. The rearrangement joins TRBV7-8 to TRBJ1-5; TRBD1 aligns across 9 bases. With V trimmed by 4 bases and J by 4 bases, 11 bases remained unmatched. The CDR3 length is 17 residues. Germline loops: CDR1 SGHVS, CDR2 FQNEAQ.

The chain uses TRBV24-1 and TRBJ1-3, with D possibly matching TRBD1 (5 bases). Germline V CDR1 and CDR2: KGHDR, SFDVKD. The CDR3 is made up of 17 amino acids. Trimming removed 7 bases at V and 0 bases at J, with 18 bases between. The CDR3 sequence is CATSFRDSIVSGNTIYF. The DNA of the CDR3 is TGTGCCACCAGCTTCAGAGACAGTATTGTCTCTGGAAACACCATATATTTT.

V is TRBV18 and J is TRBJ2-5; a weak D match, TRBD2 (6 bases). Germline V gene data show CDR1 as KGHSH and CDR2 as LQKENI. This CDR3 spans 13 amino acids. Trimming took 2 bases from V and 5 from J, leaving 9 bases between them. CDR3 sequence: CASSPGEAETQYF. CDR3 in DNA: TGTGCCAGCTCACCAGGGGAGGCGGAGACCCAGTACTTC.

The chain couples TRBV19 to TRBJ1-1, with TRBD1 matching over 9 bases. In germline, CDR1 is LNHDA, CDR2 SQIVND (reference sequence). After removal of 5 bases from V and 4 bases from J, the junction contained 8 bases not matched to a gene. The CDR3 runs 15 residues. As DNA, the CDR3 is TGTGCCAGTAGTCCCTCCGGGACAGGGTCCACTGAAGCTTTCTTT. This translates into CASSPSGTGSTEAFF.

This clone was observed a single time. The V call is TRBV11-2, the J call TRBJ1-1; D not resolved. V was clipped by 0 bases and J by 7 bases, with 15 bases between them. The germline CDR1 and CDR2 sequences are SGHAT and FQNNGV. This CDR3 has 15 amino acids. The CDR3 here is CASSLEWLLEDEAFF. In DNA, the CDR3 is TGTGCCAGCAGCTTAGAATGGTTATTAGAAGATGAAGCTTTCTTT.

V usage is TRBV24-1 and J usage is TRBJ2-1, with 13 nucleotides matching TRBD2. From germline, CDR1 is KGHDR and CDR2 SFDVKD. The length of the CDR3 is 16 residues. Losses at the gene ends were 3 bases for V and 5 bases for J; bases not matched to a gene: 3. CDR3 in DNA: TGTGCCACCAGTGATCCCGGACTAGCGGGGGACAATGAGCAGTTCTTC. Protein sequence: CATSDPGLAGDNEQFF.

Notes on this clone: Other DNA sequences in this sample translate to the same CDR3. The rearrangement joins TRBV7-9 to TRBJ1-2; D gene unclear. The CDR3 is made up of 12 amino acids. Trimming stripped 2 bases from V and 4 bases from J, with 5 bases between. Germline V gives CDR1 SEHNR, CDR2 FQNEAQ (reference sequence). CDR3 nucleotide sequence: TGTGCCAGCAGCTTAAATAGCTATGGCTACACCTTC. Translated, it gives CASSLNSYGYTF.

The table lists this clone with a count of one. The CDR3 is CASSDAGLFYGYTF. The CDR3 DNA follows: TGTGCCAGCAGTGACGCAGGGCTTTTCTATGGCTACACCTTC. The rearrangement uses TRBV25-1 and TRBJ1-2, with D maybe TRBD1 (5 bases). V was shortened by 3 bases and J by 4 bases, with 12 bases between the two germline ends. The CDR3 totals 14 residues. Germline V CDR1 and CDR2: MGHDK, SYGVNS.

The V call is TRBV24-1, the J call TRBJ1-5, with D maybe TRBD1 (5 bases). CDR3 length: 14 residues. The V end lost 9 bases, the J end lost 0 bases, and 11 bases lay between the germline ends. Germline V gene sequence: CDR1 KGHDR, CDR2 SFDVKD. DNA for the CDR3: TGTGCCACCCAGGGCGGGGTTAGCAATCAGCCCCAGCATTTT. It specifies CATQGGVSNQPQHF.

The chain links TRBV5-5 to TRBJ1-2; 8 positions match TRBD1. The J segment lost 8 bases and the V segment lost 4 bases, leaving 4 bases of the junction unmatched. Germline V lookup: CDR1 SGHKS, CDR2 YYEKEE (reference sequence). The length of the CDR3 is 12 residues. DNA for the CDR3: TGTGCCAGCAGCGGCAGGGGGCCCGGCTACACCTTC. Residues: CASSGRGPGYTF.

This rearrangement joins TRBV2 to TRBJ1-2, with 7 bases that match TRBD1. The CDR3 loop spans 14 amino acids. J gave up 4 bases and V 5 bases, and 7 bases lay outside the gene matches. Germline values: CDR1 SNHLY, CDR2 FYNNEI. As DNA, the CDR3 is TGTGCCAGCAGTCCGGACGACAGGGTCTATGGCTACACCTTC. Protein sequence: CASSPDDRVYGYTF.

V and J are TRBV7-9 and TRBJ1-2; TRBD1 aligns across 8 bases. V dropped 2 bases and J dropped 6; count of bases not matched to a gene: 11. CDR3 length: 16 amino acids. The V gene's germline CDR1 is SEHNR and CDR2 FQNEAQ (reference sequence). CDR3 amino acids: CASSLSGNGQGNGYTF. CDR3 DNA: TGTGCCAGCAGCTTATCAGGGAACGGACAGGGTAATGGCTACACCTTC.

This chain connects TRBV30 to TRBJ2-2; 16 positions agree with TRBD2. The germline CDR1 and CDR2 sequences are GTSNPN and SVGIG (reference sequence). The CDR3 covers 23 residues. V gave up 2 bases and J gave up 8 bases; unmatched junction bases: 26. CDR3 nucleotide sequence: TGTGCCTGGAGTCCCACCACCGGGACTAGCGGGAGGGCACAAAAAGGTCATGGGGGGGAGCTGTTTTTT. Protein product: CAWSPTTGTSGRAQKGHGGELFF.

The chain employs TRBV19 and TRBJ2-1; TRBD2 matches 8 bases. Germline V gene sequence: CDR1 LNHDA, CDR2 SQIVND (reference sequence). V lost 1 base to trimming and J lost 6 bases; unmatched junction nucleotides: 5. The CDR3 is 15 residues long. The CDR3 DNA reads TGTGCCAGTAGTATAGCGGCGGGAGGCGCCAATGAGCAGTTCTTC. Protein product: CASSIAAGGANEQFF.

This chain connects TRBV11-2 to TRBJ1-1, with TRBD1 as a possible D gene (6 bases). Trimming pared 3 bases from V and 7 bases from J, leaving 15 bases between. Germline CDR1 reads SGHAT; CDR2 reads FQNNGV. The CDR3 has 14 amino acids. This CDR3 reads CASSLSDRSYEAFF. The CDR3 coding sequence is TGTGCCAGCAGCTTGTCCGACAGGTCATATGAAGCTTTCTTT. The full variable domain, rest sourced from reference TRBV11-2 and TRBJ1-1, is EAGVAQSPRYKIIEKRQSVAFWCNPISGHATLYWYQQILGQGPKLLIQFQNNGVVDDSQLPKDRFSAERLKGVDSTLKIQPAKLEDSAVYLCASSLSDRSYEAFFGQGTRLTVV.

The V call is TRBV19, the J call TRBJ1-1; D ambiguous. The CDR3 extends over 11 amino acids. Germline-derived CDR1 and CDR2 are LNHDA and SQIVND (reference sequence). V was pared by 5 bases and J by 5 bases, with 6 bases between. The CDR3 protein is CASSGQTEAFF. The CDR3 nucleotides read TGTGCCAGTAGTGGGCAGACTGAAGCTTTCTTT.

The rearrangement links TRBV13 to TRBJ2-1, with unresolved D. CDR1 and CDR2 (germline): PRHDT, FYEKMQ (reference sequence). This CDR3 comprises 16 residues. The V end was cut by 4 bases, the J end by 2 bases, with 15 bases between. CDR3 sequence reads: CASSSFQFAAYNEQFF. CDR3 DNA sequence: TGTGCCAGCAGCTCGTTCCAATTTGCAGCCTACAATGAGCAGTTCTTC.

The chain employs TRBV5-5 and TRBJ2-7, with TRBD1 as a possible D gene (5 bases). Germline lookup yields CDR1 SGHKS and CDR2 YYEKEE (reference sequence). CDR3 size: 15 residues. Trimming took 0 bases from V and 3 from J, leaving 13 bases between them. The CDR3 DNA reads TGTGCCAGCAGCTTGGGCAGGGCGCCCGGCTACGAGCAGTACTTC. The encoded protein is CASSLGRAPGYEQYF. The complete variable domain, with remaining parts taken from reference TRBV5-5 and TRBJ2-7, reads DAGVTQSPTHLIKTRGQQVTLRCSPISGHKSVSWYQQVLGQGPQFIFQYYEKEERGRGNFPDRFSARQFPNYSSELNVNALLLGDSALYLCASSLGRAPGYEQYFGPGTRLTVT.

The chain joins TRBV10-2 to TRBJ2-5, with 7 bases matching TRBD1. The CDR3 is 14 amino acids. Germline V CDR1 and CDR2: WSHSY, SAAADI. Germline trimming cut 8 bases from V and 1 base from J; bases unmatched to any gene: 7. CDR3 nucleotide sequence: TGCGCCAGCGGGAACAGGGGAGCCCAAGAGACCCAGTACTTC. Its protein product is CASGNRGAQETQYF.

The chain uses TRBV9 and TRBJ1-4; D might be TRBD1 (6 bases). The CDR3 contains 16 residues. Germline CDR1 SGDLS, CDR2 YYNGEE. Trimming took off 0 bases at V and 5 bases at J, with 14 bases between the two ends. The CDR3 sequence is CASSVAGGAGNEKLFF. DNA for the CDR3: TGTGCCAGCAGCGTAGCCGGGGGGGCCGGGAATGAAAAACTGTTTTTT.

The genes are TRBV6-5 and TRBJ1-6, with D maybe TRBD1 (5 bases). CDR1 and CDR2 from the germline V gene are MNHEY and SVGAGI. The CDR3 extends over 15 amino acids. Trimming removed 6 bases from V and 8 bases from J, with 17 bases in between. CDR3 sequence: CASSQGAPGDSPLHF. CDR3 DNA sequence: TGTGCCAGCAGCCAAGGGGCCCCAGGTGATTCACCCCTCCACTTT.

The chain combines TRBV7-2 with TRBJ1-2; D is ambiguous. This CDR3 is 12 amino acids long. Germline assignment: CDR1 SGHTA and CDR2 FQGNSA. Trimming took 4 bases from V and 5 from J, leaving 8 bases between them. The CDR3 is CASSSSGYGYTF. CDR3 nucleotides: TGTGCCAGCAGCTCTTCGGGATATGGCTACACCTTC.